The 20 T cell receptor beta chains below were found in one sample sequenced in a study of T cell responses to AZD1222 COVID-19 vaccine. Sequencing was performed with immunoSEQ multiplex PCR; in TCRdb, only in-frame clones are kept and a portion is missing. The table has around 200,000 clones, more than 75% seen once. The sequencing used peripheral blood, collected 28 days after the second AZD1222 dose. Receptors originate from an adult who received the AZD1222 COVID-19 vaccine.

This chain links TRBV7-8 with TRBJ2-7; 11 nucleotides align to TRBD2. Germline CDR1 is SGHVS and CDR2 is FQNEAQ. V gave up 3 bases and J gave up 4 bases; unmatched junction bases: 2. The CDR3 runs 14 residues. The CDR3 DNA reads TGTGCCAGCAGCTTGGGACTAGCGGTGTACGAGCAGTACTTC. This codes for CASSLGLAVYEQYF.

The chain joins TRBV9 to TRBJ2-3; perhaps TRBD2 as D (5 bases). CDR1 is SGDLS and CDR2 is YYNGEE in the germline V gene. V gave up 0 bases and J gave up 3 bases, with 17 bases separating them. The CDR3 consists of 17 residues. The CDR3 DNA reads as TGTGCCAGCAGCGTAGGGCGCGGAAGCGGTTCAACAGATACGCAGTATTTT. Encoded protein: CASSVGRGSGSTDTQYF.

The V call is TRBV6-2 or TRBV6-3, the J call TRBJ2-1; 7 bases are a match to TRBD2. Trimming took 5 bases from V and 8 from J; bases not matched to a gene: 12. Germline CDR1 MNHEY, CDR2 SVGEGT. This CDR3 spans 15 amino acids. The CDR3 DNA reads TGTGCCAGCAGTGTAGCGGGCCCTTTACAAGATGAGCAGTTCTTC. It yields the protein CASSVAGPLQDEQFF.

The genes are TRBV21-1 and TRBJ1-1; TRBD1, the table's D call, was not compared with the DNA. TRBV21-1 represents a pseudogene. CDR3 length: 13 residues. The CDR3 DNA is TGTGCCAGCACCCTTGACAGGGCCACTGAAGCTTTCTTT. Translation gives CASTLDRATEAFF.

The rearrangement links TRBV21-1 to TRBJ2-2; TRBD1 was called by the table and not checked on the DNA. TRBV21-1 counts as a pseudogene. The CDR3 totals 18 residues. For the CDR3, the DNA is TGTGCCAGCAGCCCGAGGGACAGGGGACCCGCGAACACCGGGGAGCTGTTTTTT. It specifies CASSPRDRGPANTGELFF.

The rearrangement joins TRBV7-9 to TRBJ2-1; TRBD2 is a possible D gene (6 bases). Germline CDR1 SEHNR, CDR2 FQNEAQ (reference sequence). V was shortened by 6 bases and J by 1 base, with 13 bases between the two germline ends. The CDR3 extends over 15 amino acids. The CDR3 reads CASSPGRRSYNEQFF. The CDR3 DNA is TGTGCCAGCAGTCCCGGGAGACGATCCTACAATGAGCAGTTCTTC.

The CDR3 bases are TGCGCCAGCAGCTTGGCCGGCCTGCCCCCTGGGACCCAGTACTTC. Translating gives CASSLAGLPPGTQYF. V and J are TRBV5-1 and TRBJ2-5; no definite D call. The CDR3 contains 15 residues. The V gene lost 0 bases and the J gene lost 7 bases, with 16 bases spanning the gap. CDR1 and CDR2 from the germline V gene are SGHRS and YFSETQ. The full variable domain, in which reference TRBV5-1 and TRBJ2-5 provide the parts outside the CDR3, is KAGVTQTPRYLIKTRGQQVTLSCSPISGHRSVSWYQQTPGQGLQFLFEYFSETQRNKGNFPGRFSGRQFSNSRSEMNVSTLELGDSALYLCASSLAGLPPGTQYFGPGTRLLVL.

CDR3: CASSLGVQSNYGYTF. The CDR3 nucleotides are TGTGCCAGCAGTTTAGGGGTCCAGTCTAACTATGGCTACACCTTC. The chain is built from TRBV28 and TRBJ1-2; D is unresolved. Germline V gives CDR1 MDHEN, CDR2 SYDVKM. The V end lost 2 bases, the J end lost 0 bases, and 10 bases lay between the germline ends. The CDR3 runs 15 residues.

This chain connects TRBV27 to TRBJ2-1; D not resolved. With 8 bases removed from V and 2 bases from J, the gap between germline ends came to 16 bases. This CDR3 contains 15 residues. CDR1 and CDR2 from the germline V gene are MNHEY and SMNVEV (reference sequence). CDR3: CASHPPGLPYNEQFF. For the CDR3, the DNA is TGTGCCAGCCACCCCCCGGGTCTCCCCTACAATGAGCAGTTCTTC.

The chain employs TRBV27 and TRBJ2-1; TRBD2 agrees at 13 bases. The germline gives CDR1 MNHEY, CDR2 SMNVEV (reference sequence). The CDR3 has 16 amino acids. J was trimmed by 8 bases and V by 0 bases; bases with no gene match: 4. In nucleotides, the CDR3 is TGTGCCAGCAGTTTATCGAGCGGACTAGCGGGAGATGAGCAGTTCTTC. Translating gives CASSLSSGLAGDEQFF.

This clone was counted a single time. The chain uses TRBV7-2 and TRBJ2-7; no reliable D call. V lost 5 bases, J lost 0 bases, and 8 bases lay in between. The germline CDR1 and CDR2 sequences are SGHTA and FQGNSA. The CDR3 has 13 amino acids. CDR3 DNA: TGTGCCAGCAGCCAACAGTCCTCCTACGAGCAGTACTTC. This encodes CASSQQSSYEQYF.

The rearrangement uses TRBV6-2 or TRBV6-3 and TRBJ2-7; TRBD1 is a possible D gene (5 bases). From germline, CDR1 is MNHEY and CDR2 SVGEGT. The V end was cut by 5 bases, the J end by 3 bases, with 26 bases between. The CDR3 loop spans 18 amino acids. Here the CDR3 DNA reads TGTGCCAGCAGTCGGTTCAGGGTCACCGCGAATAAAGTCTACGAGCAGTACTTC. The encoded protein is CASSRFRVTANKVYEQYF.

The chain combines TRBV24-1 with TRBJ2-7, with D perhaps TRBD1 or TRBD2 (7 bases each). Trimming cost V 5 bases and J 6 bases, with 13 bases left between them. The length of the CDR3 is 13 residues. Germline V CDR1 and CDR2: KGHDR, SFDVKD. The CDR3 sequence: CATSGEGASEQYF. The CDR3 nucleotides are TGTGCCACCAGTGGGGAGGGGGCGAGCGAGCAGTACTTC.

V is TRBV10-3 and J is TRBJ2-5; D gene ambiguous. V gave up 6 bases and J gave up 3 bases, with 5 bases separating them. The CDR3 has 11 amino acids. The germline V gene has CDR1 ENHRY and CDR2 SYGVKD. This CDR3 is CAIRSEETQYF. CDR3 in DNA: TGTGCCATCAGGAGTGAAGAGACCCAGTACTTC.

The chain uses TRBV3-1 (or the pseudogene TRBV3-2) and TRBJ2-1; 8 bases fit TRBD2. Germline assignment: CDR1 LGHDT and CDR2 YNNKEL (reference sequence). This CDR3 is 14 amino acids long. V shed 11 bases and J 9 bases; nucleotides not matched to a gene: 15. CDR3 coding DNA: TGTGCCGGCCGAATTAGCAAGCGGGAGTTTGAGCAGTTCTTC. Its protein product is CAGRISKREFEQFF.

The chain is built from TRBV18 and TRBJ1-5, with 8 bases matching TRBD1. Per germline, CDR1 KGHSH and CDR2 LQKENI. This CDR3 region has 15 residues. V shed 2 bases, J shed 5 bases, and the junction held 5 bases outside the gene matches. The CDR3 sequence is CASSPGSGGDQPQHF. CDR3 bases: TGTGCCAGCTCACCAGGTTCAGGGGGCGATCAGCCCCAGCATTTT.

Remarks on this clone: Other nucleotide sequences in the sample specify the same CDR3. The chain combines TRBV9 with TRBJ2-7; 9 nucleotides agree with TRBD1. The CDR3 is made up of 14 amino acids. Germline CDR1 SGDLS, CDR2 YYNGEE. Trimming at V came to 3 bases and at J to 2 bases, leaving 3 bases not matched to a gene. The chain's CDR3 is CASSAGTGTYEQYF. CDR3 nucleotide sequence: TGTGCCAGCAGCGCGGGGACAGGGACCTACGAGCAGTACTTC.

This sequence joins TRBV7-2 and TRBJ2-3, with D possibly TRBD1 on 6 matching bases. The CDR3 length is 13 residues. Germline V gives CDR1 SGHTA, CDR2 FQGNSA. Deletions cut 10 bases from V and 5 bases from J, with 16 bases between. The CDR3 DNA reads TGTGCCACCCTCGGGCAGGGGAGAGATACGCAGTATTTT. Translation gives CATLGQGRDTQYF.

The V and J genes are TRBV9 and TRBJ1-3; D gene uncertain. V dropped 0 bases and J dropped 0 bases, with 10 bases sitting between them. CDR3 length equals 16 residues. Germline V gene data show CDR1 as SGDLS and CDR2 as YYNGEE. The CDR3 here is CASSVEKAVSGNTIYF. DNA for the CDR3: TGTGCCAGCAGCGTAGAGAAGGCGGTCTCTGGAAACACCATATATTTT.

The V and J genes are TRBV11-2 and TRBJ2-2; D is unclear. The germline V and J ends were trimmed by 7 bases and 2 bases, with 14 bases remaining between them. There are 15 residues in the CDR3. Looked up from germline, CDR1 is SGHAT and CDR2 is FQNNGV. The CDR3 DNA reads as TGTGCCAGCATGACTCGGTTGGGTAACACCGGGGAGCTGTTTTTT. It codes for CASMTRLGNTGELFF.